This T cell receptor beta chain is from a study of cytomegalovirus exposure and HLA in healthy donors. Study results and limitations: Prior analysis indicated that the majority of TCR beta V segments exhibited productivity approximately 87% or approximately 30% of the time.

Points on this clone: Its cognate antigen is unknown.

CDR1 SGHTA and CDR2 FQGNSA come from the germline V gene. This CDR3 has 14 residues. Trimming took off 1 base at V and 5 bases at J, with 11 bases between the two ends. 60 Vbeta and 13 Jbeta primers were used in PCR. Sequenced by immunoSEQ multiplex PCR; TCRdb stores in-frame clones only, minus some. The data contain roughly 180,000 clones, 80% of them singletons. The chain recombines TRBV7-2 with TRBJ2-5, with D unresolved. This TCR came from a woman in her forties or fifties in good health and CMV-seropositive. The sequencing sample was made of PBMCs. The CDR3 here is CASSLGSPPETQYF. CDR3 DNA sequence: TGTGCCAGCAGCTTAGGTTCCCCCCCGGAGACCCAGTACTTC.